This is a list of T cell receptor beta chains from one sample in a study of CD8+ T cells in alopecia areata. The method was immunoSEQ multiplex PCR; TCRdb's version includes in-frame clones alone and lacks a portion of them. Of around 290,000 clones listed, roughly 64% are singletons. The source material was CD4+ T cells sorted from blood, sampled at week 24, from a patient treated with tofacitinib. These receptor sequences come from a human donor with alopecia areata. Each CDR3 is given with its conserved first and last residue. D genes are given only for firm matches. Clone size is given for some rows only: seen once, a few or many times, or a class if the clone is expanded.

j_gene: TRBJ2-1; v_gene: TRBV7-3; abundance: NA; d_gene: NA; CDR3nt: TGTGCCAGCAGCTTAACGAACTACAATGAGCAGTTCTTC; CDR3aa: CASSLTNYNEQFF
j_gene: TRBJ2-5; v_gene: TRBV5-1; abundance: NA; d_gene: NA; CDR3nt: TGCGCCAGCAGCCCGGCCCCCGAAGAGACCCAGTACTTC; CDR3aa: CASSPAPEETQYF
j_gene: TRBJ1-6; v_gene: TRBV6-5; abundance: NA; d_gene: NA; CDR3nt: TGTGCCAGCAGTTGGGAGGGTAATTCACCCCTCCACTTT; CDR3aa: CASSWEGNSPLHF
j_gene: TRBJ2-7; v_gene: TRBV29-1; abundance: NA; d_gene: NA; CDR3nt: TGCAGCGTTGACTTGGGTGGGTTGTCCTACGAGCAGTACTTC; CDR3aa: CSVDLGGLSYEQYF
j_gene: TRBJ1-4; v_gene: TRBV5-6; abundance: NA; d_gene: NA; CDR3nt: TGTGCCAGCAGCTTGATGTTATCCTATGAAAAACTGTTTTTT; CDR3aa: CASSLMLSYEKLFF
j_gene: TRBJ2-3; v_gene: TRBV7-2; abundance: NA; d_gene: NA; CDR3nt: TGTGCCAGCAGCCCCCGGACTGCCGCATGGAATACGCAGTATTTT; CDR3aa: CASSPRTAAWNTQYF
j_gene: TRBJ2-7; v_gene: TRBV30; abundance: NA; d_gene: NA; CDR3nt: TGTGCCTGGAGTGTACTTCCCTCCTCCTACGAGCAGTACTTC; CDR3aa: CAWSVLPSSYEQYF
j_gene: TRBJ2-4; v_gene: TRBV6-5; abundance: NA; d_gene: NA; CDR3nt: TGTGCCAGCAGTTCAGGGCCCCTAGCCAAAAACATTCAGTACTTC; CDR3aa: CASSSGPLAKNIQYF
j_gene: TRBJ1-1; v_gene: TRBV7-9; abundance: few; d_gene: NA; CDR3nt: TGTGCCAGCAGCCCTACCTGGGGTGAGGGAACTGAAGCTTTCTTT; CDR3aa: CASSPTWGEGTEAFF
j_gene: TRBJ1-5; v_gene: TRBV4-1; abundance: NA; d_gene: NA; CDR3nt: TGCGCCAGCAGCCAACAGACAGGCGGGAATCAGCCCCAGCATTTT; CDR3aa: CASSQQTGGNQPQHF